The rows below give T cell receptor beta chains drawn from one sample of a study of cytomegalovirus exposure and HLA in healthy donors. Data came from immunoSEQ multiplex PCR; TCRdb stores just in-frame clones and leaves some out. The repertoire holds about 180,000 clones, with about 79% as singletons. Input material: PBMCs. The receptors were sampled from a girl under 10 years old in good health and CMV-seropositive. Each CDR3 is given with its conserved first and last residue. A D gene is named only where the DNA matches it firmly. Clone size is stated in some rows and not others, as once, few, many or a class when expanded.

cdr3_length: 14
j_call: TRBJ1-1
d_call: TRBD1
v_call: TRBV18
clone_size: .
cdr3_aa: CASSLGQGATEAFF
cdr3_nt: TGTGCCAGCTCACTAGGACAGGGGGCCACTGAAGCTTTCTTT

cdr3_length: 16
j_call: TRBJ2-1
d_call: TRBD2
v_call: TRBV5-1
clone_size: .
cdr3_aa: CASSLHAGGLYNEQFF
cdr3_nt: TGCGCCAGCAGCTTACATGCGGGAGGGTTGTACAATGAGCAGTTCTTC

cdr3_length: 14
j_call: TRBJ2-5
d_call: .
v_call: TRBV4-2
clone_size: .
cdr3_aa: CASSQDFFQETQYF
cdr3_nt: TGTGCCAGCAGCCAAGATTTCTTCCAAGAGACCCAGTACTTC

cdr3_length: 13
j_call: TRBJ1-2
d_call: .
v_call: TRBV6-4
clone_size: .
cdr3_aa: CASSDGGVNGYTF
cdr3_nt: TGTGCCAGCAGTGACGGAGGGGTGAATGGCTACACCTTC

cdr3_length: 16
j_call: TRBJ2-1
d_call: .
v_call: TRBV6-5
clone_size: .
cdr3_aa: CASSYGGASGYNEQFF
cdr3_nt: TGTGCCAGCAGTTACGGGGGGGCTAGCGGTTACAATGAGCAGTTCTTC

cdr3_length: 16
j_call: TRBJ1-6
d_call: TRBD1
v_call: TRBV6-1
clone_size: .
cdr3_aa: CASSGGAGGYNSPLHF
cdr3_nt: TGTGCCAGCAGTGGGGGTGCAGGGGGGTATAATTCACCCCTCCACTTT

cdr3_length: 11
j_call: TRBJ1-2
d_call: .
v_call: TRBV6-6
clone_size: .
cdr3_aa: CASSYPGGYTF
cdr3_nt: TGTGCCAGCAGTTACCCCGGTGGCTACACCTTC

cdr3_length: 14
j_call: TRBJ1-1
d_call: TRBD1
v_call: TRBV10-3
clone_size: .
cdr3_aa: CAIRERDRNTEAFF
cdr3_nt: TGTGCCATCAGGGAACGGGACAGGAACACTGAAGCTTTCTTT

cdr3_length: 12
j_call: TRBJ1-1
d_call: .
v_call: TRBV29-1
clone_size: .
cdr3_aa: CSVAGTPTEAFF
cdr3_nt: TGCAGCGTTGCCGGGACACCCACTGAAGCTTTCTTT

cdr3_length: 15
j_call: TRBJ2-5
d_call: .
v_call: TRBV7-9
clone_size: .
cdr3_aa: CASSFLAGNQETQYF
cdr3_nt: TGTGCCAGCAGCTTTCTGGCAGGGAACCAAGAGACCCAGTACTTC

cdr3_length: 15
j_call: TRBJ1-3
d_call: .
v_call: TRBV21-1
clone_size: few
cdr3_aa: CASIPQGGSGNTIYF
cdr3_nt: TGTGCCAGCATTCCCCAGGGTGGCTCTGGAAACACCATATATTTT

cdr3_length: 16
j_call: TRBJ2-5
d_call: TRBD2
v_call: TRBV25-1
clone_size: .
cdr3_aa: CASSEVTSGIQETQYF
cdr3_nt: TGTGCCAGCAGTGAAGTAACTAGCGGGATTCAAGAGACCCAGTACTTC

cdr3_length: 12
j_call: TRBJ1-3
d_call: .
v_call: TRBV11-3
clone_size: .
cdr3_aa: CASSRTGNTIYF
cdr3_nt: TGTGCCAGCAGCCGGACAGGAAACACCATATATTTT

cdr3_length: 12
j_call: TRBJ1-2
d_call: .
v_call: TRBV28
clone_size: once
cdr3_aa: CASSPARYGYTF
cdr3_nt: TGTGCCAGCAGCCCCGCGCGCTATGGCTACACCTTC

cdr3_length: 14
j_call: TRBJ2-1
d_call: .
v_call: TRBV4-1
clone_size: once
cdr3_aa: CASSQDSRVREQFF
cdr3_nt: TGCGCCAGCAGCCAAGATTCCAGGGTTAGGGAGCAGTTCTTC

cdr3_length: 19
j_call: TRBJ1-2
d_call: TRBD1
v_call: TRBV13
clone_size: .
cdr3_aa: CASSLSLAWTGTINYGYTF
cdr3_nt: TGTGCCAGCAGCTTAAGTCTCGCCTGGACAGGGACAATCAACTATGGCTACACCTTC

cdr3_length: 16
j_call: TRBJ2-1
d_call: TRBD2
v_call: TRBV11-2
clone_size: .
cdr3_aa: CASSLTSGRAVHEQFF
cdr3_nt: TGTGCCAGCAGCCTCACTAGCGGGAGGGCCGTCCATGAGCAGTTCTTC

cdr3_length: 14
j_call: TRBJ2-7
d_call: .
v_call: TRBV5-1
clone_size: .
cdr3_aa: CASSLVNSIYEQYF
cdr3_nt: TGCGCCAGCAGCTTGGTCAACAGCATTTACGAGCAGTACTTC

cdr3_length: 14
j_call: TRBJ2-2
d_call: TRBD1
v_call: TRBV5-6
clone_size: .
cdr3_aa: CASGWTGNTGELFF
cdr3_nt: TGTGCCAGCGGATGGACAGGGAACACCGGGGAGCTGTTTTTT

cdr3_length: 15
j_call: TRBJ2-7
d_call: .
v_call: TRBV19
clone_size: .
cdr3_aa: CASSPDAGTSYEQYF
cdr3_nt: TGTGCCAGTAGTCCCGACGCAGGAACGTCCTACGAGCAGTACTTC

cdr3_length: 14
j_call: TRBJ2-3
d_call: TRBD1
v_call: TRBV7-2
clone_size: .
cdr3_aa: CASSLRGRADTQYF
cdr3_nt: TGTGCCAGCAGTCTTAGGGGGCGCGCAGATACGCAGTATTTT

cdr3_length: 16
j_call: TRBJ1-1
d_call: .
v_call: TRBV5-1
clone_size: .
cdr3_aa: CASSLVADGTGSEAFF
cdr3_nt: TGCGCCAGCAGCTTGGTAGCGGATGGAACAGGTTCTGAAGCTTTCTTT

cdr3_length: 15
j_call: TRBJ1-1
d_call: .
v_call: TRBV5-1
clone_size: few
cdr3_aa: CASSLYGEMNTEAFF
cdr3_nt: TGCGCCAGCAGCTTGTATGGGGAGATGAACACTGAAGCTTTCTTT

cdr3_length: 13
j_call: TRBJ1-6
d_call: .
v_call: TRBV15
clone_size: once
cdr3_aa: CATKDGWNSPLHF
cdr3_nt: TGTGCCACTAAAGACGGGTGGAATTCACCCCTCCACTTT

cdr3_length: 16
j_call: TRBJ2-3
d_call: TRBD2
v_call: TRBV15
clone_size: .
cdr3_aa: CATSIQLAGYTDTQYF
cdr3_nt: TGTGCCACCAGCATCCAACTAGCGGGGTACACAGATACGCAGTATTTT

cdr3_length: 14
j_call: TRBJ2-5
d_call: .
v_call: TRBV6-5
clone_size: .
cdr3_aa: CASSYSRTGGTQYF
cdr3_nt: TGTGCCAGCAGTTACTCCCGGACCGGGGGGACCCAGTACTTC

cdr3_length: 12
j_call: TRBJ2-3
d_call: .
v_call: TRBV30
clone_size: .
cdr3_aa: CAWIEGVDTQYF
cdr3_nt: TGTGCCTGGATTGAGGGGGTGGATACGCAGTATTTT

cdr3_length: 14
j_call: TRBJ2-7
d_call: TRBD2
v_call: TRBV27
clone_size: .
cdr3_aa: CASSLTAGAHEQYF
cdr3_nt: TGTGCCAGCAGTTTAACGGCGGGAGCCCACGAGCAGTACTTC

cdr3_length: 14
j_call: TRBJ1-3
d_call: TRBD1
v_call: TRBV5-1
clone_size: once
cdr3_aa: CASRNDRGGNTIYF
cdr3_nt: TGCGCCAGCAGGAACGACAGGGGAGGAAACACCATATATTTT

cdr3_length: 11
j_call: TRBJ2-5
d_call: .
v_call: TRBV6-5
clone_size: .
cdr3_aa: CASSSPETQYF
cdr3_nt: TGTGCCAGCAGTTCCCCGGAGACCCAGTACTTC

cdr3_length: 14
j_call: TRBJ1-2
d_call: .
v_call: TRBV9
clone_size: .
cdr3_aa: CASSVSAGNYGYTF
cdr3_nt: TGTGCCAGCAGCGTATCGGCAGGGAACTATGGCTACACCTTC

cdr3_length: 11
j_call: TRBJ2-3
d_call: .
v_call: TRBV6-5
clone_size: .
cdr3_aa: CASRHTDTQYF
cdr3_nt: TGTGCCAGCAGACACACAGATACGCAGTATTTT

cdr3_length: 13
j_call: TRBJ1-4
d_call: .
v_call: TRBV5-6
clone_size: few
cdr3_aa: CASSIRGGEKLFF
cdr3_nt: TGTGCCAGCAGCATAAGGGGAGGTGAAAAACTGTTTTTT

cdr3_length: 16
j_call: TRBJ2-3
d_call: .
v_call: TRBV4-1
clone_size: .
cdr3_aa: CASSQGRGNDRNTQYF
cdr3_nt: TGCGCCAGCAGCCAAGGTCGGGGAAATGACCGAAATACGCAGTATTTT

cdr3_length: 13
j_call: TRBJ1-2
d_call: TRBD1
v_call: TRBV5-1
clone_size: .
cdr3_aa: CASSLGTGSGYTF
cdr3_nt: TGCGCCAGCAGCCTCGGGACAGGGAGCGGCTACACCTTC

cdr3_length: 16
j_call: TRBJ2-6
d_call: .
v_call: TRBV7-9
clone_size: .
cdr3_aa: CASSLVAIIGANVLTF
cdr3_nt: TGTGCCAGCAGCTTAGTCGCTATCATCGGGGCCAACGTCCTGACTTTC

cdr3_length: 15
j_call: TRBJ2-3
d_call: .
v_call: TRBV7-3
clone_size: .
cdr3_aa: CASSPTMSVSDTQYF
cdr3_nt: TGTGCCAGCAGTCCAACTATGTCGGTATCAGATACGCAGTATTTT

cdr3_length: 14
j_call: TRBJ2-2
d_call: TRBD2
v_call: TRBV7-6
clone_size: .
cdr3_aa: CASSPRGEDRELFF
cdr3_nt: TGTGCCAGCAGCCCTCGGGGGGAAGATAGAGAGCTGTTTTTT